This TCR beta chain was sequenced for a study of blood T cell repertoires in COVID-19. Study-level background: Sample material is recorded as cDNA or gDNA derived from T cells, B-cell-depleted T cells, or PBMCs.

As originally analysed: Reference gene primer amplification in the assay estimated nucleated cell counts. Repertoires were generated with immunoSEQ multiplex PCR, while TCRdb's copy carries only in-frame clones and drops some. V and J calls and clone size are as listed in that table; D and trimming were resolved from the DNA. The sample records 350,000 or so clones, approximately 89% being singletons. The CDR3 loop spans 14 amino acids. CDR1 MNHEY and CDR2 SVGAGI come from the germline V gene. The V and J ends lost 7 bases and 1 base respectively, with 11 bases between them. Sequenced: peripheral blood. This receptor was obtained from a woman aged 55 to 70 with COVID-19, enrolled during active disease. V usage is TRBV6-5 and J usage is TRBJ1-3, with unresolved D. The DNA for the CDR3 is TGTGCCAGCATGCGGGGAGGGTCTGGAAACACCATATATTTT. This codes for CASMRGGSGNTIYF.